This TCR beta chain emerged from a study of blood T cell repertoires in COVID-19. Across the whole study: T cells, B-cell-depleted T cells, or PBMCs supplied cDNA or gDNA.

This clone was detected once. The data were produced by immunoSEQ multiplex PCR, yet TCRdb's version contains in-frame clones alone and is incomplete. The repertoire has approximately 120,000 clones, 92% of them found once; the top ten carry around 2%. Seattle cases were enrolled at active infection and followed longitudinally. The CDR3 extends over 13 amino acids. V shed 5 bases, J shed 5 bases, and the junction held 5 bases outside the gene matches. Per germline, CDR1 SGHTA and CDR2 FQGNSA. The chain recombines TRBV7-2 with TRBJ2-5; TRBD1 agrees at 7 bases. The sequencing input was peripheral blood. The clonotype was recovered from a man aged 45 to 65 with COVID-19, enrolled during active disease. The CDR3 is CASSIQGSETQYF. The DNA of the CDR3 is TGTGCCAGCAGCATACAGGGGAGCGAGACCCAGTACTTC. The full variable domain, rest sourced from reference TRBV7-2 and TRBJ2-5, is GAGVSQSPSNKVTEKGKDVELRCDPISGHTALYWYRQSLGQGLEFLIYFQGNSAPDKSGLPSDRFSAERTGGSVSTLTIQRTQQEDSAVYLCASSIQGSETQYFGPGTRLLVL.